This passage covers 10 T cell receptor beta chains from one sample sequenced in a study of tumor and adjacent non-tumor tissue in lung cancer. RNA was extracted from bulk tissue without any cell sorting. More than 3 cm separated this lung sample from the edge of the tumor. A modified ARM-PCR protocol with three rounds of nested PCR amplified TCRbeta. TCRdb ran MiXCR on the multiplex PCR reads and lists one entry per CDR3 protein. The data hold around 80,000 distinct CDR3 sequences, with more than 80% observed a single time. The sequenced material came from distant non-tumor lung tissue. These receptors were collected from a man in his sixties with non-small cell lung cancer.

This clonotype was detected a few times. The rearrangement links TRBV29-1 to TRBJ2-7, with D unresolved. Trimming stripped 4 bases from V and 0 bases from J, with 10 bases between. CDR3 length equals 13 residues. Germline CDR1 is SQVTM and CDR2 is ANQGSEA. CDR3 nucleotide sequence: TGCAGCGTTGTAGGTGGGCGCTCCTACGAGCAGTACTTC. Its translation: CSVVGGRSYEQYF.

In DNA form, the CDR3 reads TGTGCCAGCATGGGTCTCCGGGCAGGGTGTGGCGAGCAGTACTTC. The encoded protein is CASMGLRAGCGEQYF. The chain uses TRBV6-2 or TRBV6-3 and TRBJ2-7; TRBD1 might be the D (5 bases). The V gene lost 7 bases and the J gene lost 6 bases, with 22 bases spanning the gap. The length of the CDR3 is 15 residues. Germline V gene lookup returns CDR1 MNHEY and CDR2 SVGEGT.

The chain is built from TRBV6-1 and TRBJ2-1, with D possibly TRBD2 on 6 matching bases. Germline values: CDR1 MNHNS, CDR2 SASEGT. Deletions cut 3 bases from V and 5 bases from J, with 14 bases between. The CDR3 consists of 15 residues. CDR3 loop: CASSDDEGGHNEQFF. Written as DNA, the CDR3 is TGTGCCAGCAGTGATGATGAGGGAGGTCACAATGAGCAGTTCTTC.

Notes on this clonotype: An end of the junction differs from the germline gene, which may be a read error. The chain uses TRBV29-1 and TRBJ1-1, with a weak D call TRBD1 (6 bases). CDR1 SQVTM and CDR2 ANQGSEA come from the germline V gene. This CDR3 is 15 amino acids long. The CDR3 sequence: CSTSKGGTGATQAFF. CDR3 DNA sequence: TGCAGCACCTCTAAGGGAGGAACGGGGGCCACTCAAGCTTTCTTT. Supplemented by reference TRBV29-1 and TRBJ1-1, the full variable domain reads SAVISQKPSRDICQRGTSLTIQCQVDSQVTMMFWYRQQPGQSLTLIATANQGSEATYESGFVIDKFPISRPNLTFSTLTVSNMSPEDSSIYLCSTSKGGTGATQAFFGQGTRLTVV.

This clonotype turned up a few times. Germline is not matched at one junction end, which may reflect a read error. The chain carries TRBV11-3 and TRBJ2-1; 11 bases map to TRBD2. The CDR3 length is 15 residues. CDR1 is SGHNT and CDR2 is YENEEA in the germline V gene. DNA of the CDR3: TGTGCCAGCAGCTCCCTAGCGGGAGGTTTCAATGGGCAGTTCTTC. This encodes CASSSLAGGFNGQFF.

The CDR3 coding sequence is TGTGCCAGCGACCAAGGGGGGGGTAGTGAGATCCAATACTTC. Translating it yields CASDQGGGSEIQYF. The chain carries TRBV12-3 or TRBV12-4 and TRBJ2-5, with D perhaps matching TRBD2 (7 bases). V lost 8 bases and J lost 14, with 27 bases in between. The length of the CDR3 is 14 residues.

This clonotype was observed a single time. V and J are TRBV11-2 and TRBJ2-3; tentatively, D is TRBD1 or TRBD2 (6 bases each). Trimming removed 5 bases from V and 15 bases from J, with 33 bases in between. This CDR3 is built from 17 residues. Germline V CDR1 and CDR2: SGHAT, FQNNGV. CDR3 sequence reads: CASSREGRGRGTDTQYF. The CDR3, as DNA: TGTGCCAGCAGCAGAGAGGGGCGGGGCAGGGGCACAGATACCCAATATTTT.

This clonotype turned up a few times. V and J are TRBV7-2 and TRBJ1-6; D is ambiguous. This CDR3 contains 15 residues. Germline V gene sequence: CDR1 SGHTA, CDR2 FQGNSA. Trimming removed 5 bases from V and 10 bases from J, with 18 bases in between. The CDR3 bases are TGTGCCAGCAGCCGCTTAGTTGGGGTAGGCTCACCCCTCCACTTT. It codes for CASSRLVGVGSPLHF.

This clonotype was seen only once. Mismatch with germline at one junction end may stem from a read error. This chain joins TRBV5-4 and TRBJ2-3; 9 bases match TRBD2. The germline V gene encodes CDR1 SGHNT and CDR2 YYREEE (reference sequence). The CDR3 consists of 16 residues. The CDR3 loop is CASSLRTSESTDTQDF. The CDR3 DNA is TGTGCCAGCAGCTTGCGGACTAGCGAGAGTACTGATACGCAGGATTTT.

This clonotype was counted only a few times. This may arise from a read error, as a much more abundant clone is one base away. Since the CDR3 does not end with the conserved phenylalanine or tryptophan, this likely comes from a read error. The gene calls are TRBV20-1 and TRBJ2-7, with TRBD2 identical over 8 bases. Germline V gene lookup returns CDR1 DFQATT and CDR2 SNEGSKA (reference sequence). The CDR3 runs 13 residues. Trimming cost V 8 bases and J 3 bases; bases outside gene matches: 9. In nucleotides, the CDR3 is TGCAGTCTCGGAGCGGGAGAGAACTACGAGCAGTACTTA. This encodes CSLGAGENYEQYL.